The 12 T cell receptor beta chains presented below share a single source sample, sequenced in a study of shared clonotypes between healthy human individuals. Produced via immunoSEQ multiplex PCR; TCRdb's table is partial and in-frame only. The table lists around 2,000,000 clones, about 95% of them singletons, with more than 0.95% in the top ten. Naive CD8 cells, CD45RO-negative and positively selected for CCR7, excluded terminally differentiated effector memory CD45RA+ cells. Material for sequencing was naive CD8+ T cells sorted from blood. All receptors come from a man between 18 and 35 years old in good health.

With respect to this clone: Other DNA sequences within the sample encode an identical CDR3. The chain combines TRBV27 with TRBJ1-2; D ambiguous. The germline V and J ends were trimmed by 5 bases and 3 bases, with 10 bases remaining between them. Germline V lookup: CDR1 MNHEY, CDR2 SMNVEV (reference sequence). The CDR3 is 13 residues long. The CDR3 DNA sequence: TGTGCCAGCAGTCCCACTGGAGACTATGGCTACACCTTC. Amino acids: CASSPTGDYGYTF.

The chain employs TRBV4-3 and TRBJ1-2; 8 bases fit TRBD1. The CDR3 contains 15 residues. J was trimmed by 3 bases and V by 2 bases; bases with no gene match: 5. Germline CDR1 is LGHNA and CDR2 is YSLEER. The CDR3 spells CASSQIGQGDYGYTF. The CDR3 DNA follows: TGCGCCAGCAGCCAAATAGGACAGGGCGACTATGGCTACACCTTC.

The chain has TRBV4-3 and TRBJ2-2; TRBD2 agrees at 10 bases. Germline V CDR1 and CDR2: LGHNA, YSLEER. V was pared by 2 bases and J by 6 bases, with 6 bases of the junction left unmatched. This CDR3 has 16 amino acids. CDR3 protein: CASSQTLAGEAGELFF. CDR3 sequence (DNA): TGCGCCAGCAGCCAAACGCTAGCGGGAGAAGCCGGGGAGCTGTTTTTT.

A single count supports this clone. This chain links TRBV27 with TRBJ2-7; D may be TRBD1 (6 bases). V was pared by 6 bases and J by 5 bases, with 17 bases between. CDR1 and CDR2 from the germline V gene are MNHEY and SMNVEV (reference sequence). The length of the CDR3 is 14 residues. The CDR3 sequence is CASSPGQWGDEQYF. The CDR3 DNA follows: TGTGCCAGCAGCCCCGGACAGTGGGGCGACGAGCAGTACTTC.

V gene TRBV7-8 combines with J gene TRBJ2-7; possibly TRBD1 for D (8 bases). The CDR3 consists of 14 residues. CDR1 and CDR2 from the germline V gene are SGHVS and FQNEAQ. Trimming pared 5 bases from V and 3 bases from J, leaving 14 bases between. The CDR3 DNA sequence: TGTGCCAGCAGCACTACAGGGGGGGTCTACGAGCAGTACTTC. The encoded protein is CASSTTGGVYEQYF. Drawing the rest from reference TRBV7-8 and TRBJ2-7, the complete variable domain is GAGVSQSPRYKVAKRGQDVALRCDPISGHVSLFWYQQALGQGPEFLTYFQNEAQLDKSGLPSDRFFAERPEGSVSTLKIQRTQQEDSAVYLCASSTTGGVYEQYFGPGTRLTVT.

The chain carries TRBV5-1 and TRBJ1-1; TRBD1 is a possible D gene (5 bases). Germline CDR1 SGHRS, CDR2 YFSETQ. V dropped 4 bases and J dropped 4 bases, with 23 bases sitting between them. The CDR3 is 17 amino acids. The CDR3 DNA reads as TGCGCCAGCAGCGGGGCGAAAGGGAGAGGTCGGAGCACTGAAGCTTTCTTT. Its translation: CASSGAKGRGRSTEAFF.

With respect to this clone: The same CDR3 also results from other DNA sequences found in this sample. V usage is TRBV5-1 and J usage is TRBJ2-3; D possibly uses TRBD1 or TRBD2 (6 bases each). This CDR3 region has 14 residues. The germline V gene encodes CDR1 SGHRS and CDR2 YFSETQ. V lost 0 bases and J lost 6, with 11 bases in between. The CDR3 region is CASSLEGGLDTQYF. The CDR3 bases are TGCGCCAGCAGCTTGGAGGGGGGATTGGATACGCAGTATTTT.

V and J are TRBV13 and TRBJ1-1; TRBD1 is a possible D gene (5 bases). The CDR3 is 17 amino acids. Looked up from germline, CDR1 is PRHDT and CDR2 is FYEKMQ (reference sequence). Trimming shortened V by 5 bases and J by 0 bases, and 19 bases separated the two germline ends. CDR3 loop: CASSPVRDSAMNTEAFF. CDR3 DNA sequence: TGTGCCAGCAGCCCTGTCAGGGATTCGGCTATGAACACTGAAGCTTTCTTT.

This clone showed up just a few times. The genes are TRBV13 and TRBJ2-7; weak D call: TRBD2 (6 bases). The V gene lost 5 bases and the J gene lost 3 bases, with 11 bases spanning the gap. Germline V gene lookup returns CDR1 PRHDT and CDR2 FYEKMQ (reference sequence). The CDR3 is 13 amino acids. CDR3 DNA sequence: TGTGCCAGCAGCCAGAAAGCGGGCTACGAGCAGTACTTC. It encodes CASSQKAGYEQYF.

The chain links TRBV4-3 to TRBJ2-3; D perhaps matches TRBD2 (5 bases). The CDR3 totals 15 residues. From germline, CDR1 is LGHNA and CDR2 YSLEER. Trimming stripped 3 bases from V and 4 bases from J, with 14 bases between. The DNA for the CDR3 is TGCGCCAGCAGCCACGACTCCCCCGGGGCAGATACGCAGTATTTT. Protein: CASSHDSPGADTQYF.

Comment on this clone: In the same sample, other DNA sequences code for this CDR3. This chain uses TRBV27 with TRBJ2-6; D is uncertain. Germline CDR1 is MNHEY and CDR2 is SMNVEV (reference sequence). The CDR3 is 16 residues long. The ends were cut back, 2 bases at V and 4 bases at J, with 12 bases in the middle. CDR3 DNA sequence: TGTGCCAGCAGTTTAGTGGGTACGTCGGGGGCCAACGTCCTGACTTTC. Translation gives CASSLVGTSGANVLTF.

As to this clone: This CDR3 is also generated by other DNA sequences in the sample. In nucleotides, the CDR3 is TGTGCCAGCAGCCTTAGCGGGTCCTACAATGAGCAGTTCTTC. Translating gives CASSLSGSYNEQFF. The chain links TRBV27 to TRBJ2-1, with 7 bases lining up with TRBD2. The CDR3 is 14 amino acids. V gave up 6 bases and J gave up 1 base; unmatched junction bases: 3. The germline V gene has CDR1 MNHEY and CDR2 SMNVEV (reference sequence).